The present TCR beta chain was sequenced within a study of T cells in Graves' hyperthyroidism and ophthalmopathy. Study context: Peripheral blood draws took place at initial diagnosis, ahead of any treatment. Study-wide results and caveats: Before onset, ophthalmopathy was predicted by the model a median approximately 6.6 months earlier. Within blood appeared most thyroid clonotypes that had expanded above 0.001.

V lost 0 bases and J lost 5, with 15 bases in between. The CDR3 runs 15 residues. The germline gives CDR1 SGHRS, CDR2 YFSETQ. Each diagnosis drew on symptoms, thyroxine, TRAb, thyroid ultrasound and orbital computed tomography findings. This clonotype was detected many times. Its antigen is undetermined. TCR beta CDR3 regions were amplified from RNA. When the TCR CDR3 underwent first-round RT-PCR, the HTBI primer set was used. MiXCR was run by TCRdb on the multiplex PCR reads, yielding one entry per CDR3 protein. The table lists under 400,000 distinct CDR3 sequences, around 17% of them singletons. The V and J genes are TRBV5-1 and TRBJ2-7; TRBD2 is a possible D gene (5 bases). Sequencing used blood. The TCR sequence derives from a man aged 25 to 40 with Graves' hyperthyroidism. The CDR3 DNA follows: TGCGCCAGCAGCTTGGTTCTTGGGAGTAGCGACGAGCAGTACTTC. Translation gives CASSLVLGSSDEQYF.